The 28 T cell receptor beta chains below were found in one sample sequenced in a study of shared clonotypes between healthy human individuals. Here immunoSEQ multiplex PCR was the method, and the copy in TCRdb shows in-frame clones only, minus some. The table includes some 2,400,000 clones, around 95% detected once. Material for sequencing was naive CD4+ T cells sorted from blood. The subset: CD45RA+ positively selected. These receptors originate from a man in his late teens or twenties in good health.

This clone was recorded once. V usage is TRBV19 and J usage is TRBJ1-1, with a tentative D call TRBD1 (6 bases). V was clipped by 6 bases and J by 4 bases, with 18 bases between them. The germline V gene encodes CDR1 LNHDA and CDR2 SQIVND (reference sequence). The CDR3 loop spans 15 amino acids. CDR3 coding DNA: TGTGCCAGTAGGGTTGGGTTGACAGGATCCACTGAAGCTTTCTTT. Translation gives CASRVGLTGSTEAFF.

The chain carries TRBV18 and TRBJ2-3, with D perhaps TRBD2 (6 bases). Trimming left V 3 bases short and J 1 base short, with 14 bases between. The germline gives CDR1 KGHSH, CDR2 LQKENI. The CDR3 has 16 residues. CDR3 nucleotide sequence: TGTGCCAGCTCACCCCTTGCGACGGGAGGCACAGATACGCAGTATTTT. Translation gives CASSPLATGGTDTQYF.

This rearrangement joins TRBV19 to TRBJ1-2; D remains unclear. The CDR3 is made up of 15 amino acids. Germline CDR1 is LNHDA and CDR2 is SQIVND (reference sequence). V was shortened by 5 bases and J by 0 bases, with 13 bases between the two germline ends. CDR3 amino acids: CASSALFTSNYGYTF. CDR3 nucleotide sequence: TGTGCCAGTAGTGCCTTGTTCACCTCTAACTATGGCTACACCTTC.

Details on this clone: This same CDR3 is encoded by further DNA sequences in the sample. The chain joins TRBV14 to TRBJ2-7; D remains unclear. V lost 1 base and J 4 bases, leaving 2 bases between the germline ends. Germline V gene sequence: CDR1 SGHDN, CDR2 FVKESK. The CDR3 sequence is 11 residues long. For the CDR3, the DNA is TGTGCCAGCAGCCAAGTGTACGAGCAGTACTTC. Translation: CASSQVYEQYF.

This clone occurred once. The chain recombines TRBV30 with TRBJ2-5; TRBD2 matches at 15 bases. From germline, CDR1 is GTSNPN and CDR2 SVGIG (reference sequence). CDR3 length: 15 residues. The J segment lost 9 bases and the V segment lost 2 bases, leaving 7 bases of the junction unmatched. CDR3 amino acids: CAWSSGLAGGAAQYF. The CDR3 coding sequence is TGTGCCTGGAGTTCGGGACTAGCGGGGGGCGCGGCCCAGTACTTC.

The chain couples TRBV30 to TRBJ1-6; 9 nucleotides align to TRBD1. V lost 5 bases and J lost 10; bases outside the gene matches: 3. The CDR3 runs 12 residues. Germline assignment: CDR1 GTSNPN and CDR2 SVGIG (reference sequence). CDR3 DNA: TGTGCCTGGGGGGACAGGGTCTCACCCCTCCACTTT. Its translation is CAWGDRVSPLHF.

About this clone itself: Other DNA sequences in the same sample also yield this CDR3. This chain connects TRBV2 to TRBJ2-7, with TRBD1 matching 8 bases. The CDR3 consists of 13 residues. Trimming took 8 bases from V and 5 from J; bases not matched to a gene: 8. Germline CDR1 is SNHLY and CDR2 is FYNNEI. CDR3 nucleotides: TGTGCCAGCTCCCGCCAGGGGGCCCACGAGCAGTACTTC. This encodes CASSRQGAHEQYF.

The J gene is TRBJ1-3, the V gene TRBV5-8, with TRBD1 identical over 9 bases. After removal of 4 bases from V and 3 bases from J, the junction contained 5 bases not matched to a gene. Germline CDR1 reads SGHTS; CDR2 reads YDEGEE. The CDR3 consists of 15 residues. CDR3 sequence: CASSPDRGIGNTIYF. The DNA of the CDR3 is TGTGCCAGCAGCCCGGACAGGGGAATTGGAAACACCATATATTTT.

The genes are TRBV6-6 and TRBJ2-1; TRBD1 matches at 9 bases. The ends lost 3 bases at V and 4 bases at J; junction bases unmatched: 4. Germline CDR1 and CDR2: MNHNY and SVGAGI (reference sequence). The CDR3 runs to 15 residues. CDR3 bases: TGTGCCAGCAGTTATGGACAGGGGAATTACAATGAGCAGTTCTTC. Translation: CASSYGQGNYNEQFF.

The CDR3 sequence: CASSLQGGQQYF. The CDR3 DNA reads as TGTGCCAGCAGCTTACAGGGGGGGCAGCAGTACTTC. This chain joins TRBV11-3 and TRBJ2-7; either TRBD1 or TRBD2 may supply D (7 bases each). The length of the CDR3 is 12 residues. The V gene lost 2 bases and the J gene lost 8 bases, with 10 bases spanning the gap. Germline V lookup: CDR1 SGHNT, CDR2 YENEEA.

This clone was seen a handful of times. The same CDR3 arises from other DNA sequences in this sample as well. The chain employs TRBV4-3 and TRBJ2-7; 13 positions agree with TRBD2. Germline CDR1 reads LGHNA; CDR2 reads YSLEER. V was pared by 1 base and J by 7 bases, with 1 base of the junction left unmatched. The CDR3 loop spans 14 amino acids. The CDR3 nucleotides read TGCGCCAGCAGCCAAGGACTAGCGGGAGGTGAGCAGTACTTC. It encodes CASSQGLAGGEQYF.

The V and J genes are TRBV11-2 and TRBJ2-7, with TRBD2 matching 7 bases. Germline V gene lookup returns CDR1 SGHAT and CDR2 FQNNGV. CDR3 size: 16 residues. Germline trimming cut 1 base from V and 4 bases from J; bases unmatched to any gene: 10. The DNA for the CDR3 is TGTGCCAGCAGCTTAGTAAGGCTAGCGGATAAGTACGAGCAGTACTTC. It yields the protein CASSLVRLADKYEQYF.

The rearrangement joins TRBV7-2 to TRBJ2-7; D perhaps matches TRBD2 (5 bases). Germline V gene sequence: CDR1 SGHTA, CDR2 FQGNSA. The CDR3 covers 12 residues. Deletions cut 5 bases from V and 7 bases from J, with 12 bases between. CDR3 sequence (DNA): TGTGCCAGCAGCCCGGGAATGGGAGAGCAGTACTTC. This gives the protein CASSPGMGEQYF.

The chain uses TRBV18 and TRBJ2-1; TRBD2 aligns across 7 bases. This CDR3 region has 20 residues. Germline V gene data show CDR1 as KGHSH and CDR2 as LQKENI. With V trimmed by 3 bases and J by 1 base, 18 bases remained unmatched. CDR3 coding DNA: TGTGCCAGCTCACCGGGTCCGAGGCGGGGGAATAATGGGTCCTACAATGAGCAGTTCTTC. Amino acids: CASSPGPRRGNNGSYNEQFF.

The CDR3 loop reads CASSLAGQKSYEQYF. The DNA of the CDR3 is TGCGCCAGCAGCTTGGCGGGACAAAAAAGCTACGAGCAGTACTTC. V gene TRBV5-1 combines with J gene TRBJ2-7, with D tentatively TRBD1 (6 bases). This CDR3 contains 15 residues. CDR1 is SGHRS and CDR2 is YFSETQ in the germline V gene. Trimming took off 0 bases at V and 3 bases at J, with 13 bases between the two ends.

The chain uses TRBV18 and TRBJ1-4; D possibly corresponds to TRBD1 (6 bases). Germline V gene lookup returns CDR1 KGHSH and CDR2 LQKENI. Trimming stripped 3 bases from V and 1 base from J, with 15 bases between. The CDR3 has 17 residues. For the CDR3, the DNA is TGTGCCAGCTCACCCCCAACGGGGGGCGTAACTAATGAAAAACTGTTTTTT. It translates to CASSPPTGGVTNEKLFF.

The CDR3, as DNA: TGCGCCAGCAGCCCGGCAGGGACAGGGGGCTACAATGAGCAGTTCTTC. It is translated as CASSPAGTGGYNEQFF. The V gene is TRBV5-1, the J gene TRBJ2-1, with 11 bases that match TRBD1. This CDR3 region has 16 residues. Trimming took 4 bases from V and 3 from J; bases not matched to a gene: 6. Germline V CDR1 and CDR2: SGHRS, YFSETQ.

The CDR3, as DNA: TGTGCCAGCAGTTTTGCAGGGACAGGTCGTTTGTACTTC. Translation: CASSFAGTGRLYF. The chain recombines TRBV28 with TRBJ2-7; TRBD1 matches 8 bases. This CDR3 has 13 residues. V lost 3 bases and J lost 12; bases outside the gene matches: 10. Germline CDR1 and CDR2: MDHEN and SYDVKM. The whole variable domain, filled in from reference TRBV28 and TRBJ2-7, reads DVKVTQSSRYLVKRTGEKVFLECVQDMDHENMFWYRQDPGLGLRLIYFSYDVKMKEKGDIPEGYSVSREKKERFSLILESASTNQTSMYLCASSFAGTGRLYFGPGTRLTVT.

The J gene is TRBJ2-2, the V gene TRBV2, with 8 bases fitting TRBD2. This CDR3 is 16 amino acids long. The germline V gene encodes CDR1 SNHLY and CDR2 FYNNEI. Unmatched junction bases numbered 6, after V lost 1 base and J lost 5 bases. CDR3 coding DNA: TGTGCCAGCAGTGAAGTAGCGGGGTTACCGACCGGGGAGCTGTTTTTT. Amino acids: CASSEVAGLPTGELFF.

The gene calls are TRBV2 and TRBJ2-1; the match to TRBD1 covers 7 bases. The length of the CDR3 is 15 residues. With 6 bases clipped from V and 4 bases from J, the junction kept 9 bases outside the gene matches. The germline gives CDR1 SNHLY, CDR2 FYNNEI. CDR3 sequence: CASRLGDSPYNEQFF. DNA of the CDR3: TGTGCCAGCAGATTAGGGGACAGCCCTTACAATGAGCAGTTCTTC.

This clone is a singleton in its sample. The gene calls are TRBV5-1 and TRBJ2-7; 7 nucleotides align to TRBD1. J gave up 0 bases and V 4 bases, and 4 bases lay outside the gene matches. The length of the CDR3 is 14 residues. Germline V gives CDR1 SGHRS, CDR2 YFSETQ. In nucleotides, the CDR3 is TGCGCCAGCAGCATGACAGGGAGCTCCTACGAGCAGTACTTC. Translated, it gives CASSMTGSSYEQYF.

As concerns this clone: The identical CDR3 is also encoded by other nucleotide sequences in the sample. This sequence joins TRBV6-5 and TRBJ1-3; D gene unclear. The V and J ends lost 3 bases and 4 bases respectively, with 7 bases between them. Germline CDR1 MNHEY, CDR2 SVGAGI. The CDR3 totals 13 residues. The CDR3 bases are TGTGCCAGCAGTTATCTCGGGGGAAACACCATATATTTT. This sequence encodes CASSYLGGNTIYF.

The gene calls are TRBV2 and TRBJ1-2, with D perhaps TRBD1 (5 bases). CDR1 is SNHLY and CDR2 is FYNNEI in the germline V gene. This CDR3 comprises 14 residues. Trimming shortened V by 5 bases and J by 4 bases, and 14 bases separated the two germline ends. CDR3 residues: CASSHSTATYGYTF. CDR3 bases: TGTGCCAGCAGTCATTCGACAGCAACCTATGGCTACACCTTC.

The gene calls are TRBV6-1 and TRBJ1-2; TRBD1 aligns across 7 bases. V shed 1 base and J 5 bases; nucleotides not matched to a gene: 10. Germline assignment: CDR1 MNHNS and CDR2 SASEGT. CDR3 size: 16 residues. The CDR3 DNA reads TGTGCCAGCAGTGAAGGTGGCGGTACAGGGGCGTATGGCTACACCTTC. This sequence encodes CASSEGGGTGAYGYTF.

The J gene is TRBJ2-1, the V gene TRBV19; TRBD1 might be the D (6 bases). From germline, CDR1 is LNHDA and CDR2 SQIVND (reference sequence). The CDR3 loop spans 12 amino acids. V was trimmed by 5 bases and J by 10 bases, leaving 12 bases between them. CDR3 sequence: CASSGQFGEQFF. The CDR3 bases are TGTGCCAGTAGTGGACAGTTTGGCGAGCAGTTCTTC.

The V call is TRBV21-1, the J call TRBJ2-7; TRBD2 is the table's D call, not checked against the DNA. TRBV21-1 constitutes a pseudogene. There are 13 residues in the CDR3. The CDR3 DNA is TGTGCCAGCAGCAAAAAGAGAATGGACGAGCAGTACTTC. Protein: CASSKKRMDEQYF.

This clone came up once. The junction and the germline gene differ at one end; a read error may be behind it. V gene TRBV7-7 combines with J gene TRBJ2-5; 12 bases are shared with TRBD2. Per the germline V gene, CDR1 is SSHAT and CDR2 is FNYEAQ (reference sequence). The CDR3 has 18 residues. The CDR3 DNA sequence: TGTGCTAGCAGCTTGCATACTAGCGGGGGGTCAAAACAAGAGACCCAGTACTTC. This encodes CASSLHTSGGSKQETQYF.

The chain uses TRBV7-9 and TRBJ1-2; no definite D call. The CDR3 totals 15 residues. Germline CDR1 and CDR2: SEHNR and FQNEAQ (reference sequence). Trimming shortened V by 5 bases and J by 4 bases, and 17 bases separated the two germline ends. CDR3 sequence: CASSPSRTATYGYTF. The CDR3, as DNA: TGTGCCAGCAGCCCTAGCCGAACGGCGACCTATGGCTACACCTTC.